This paragraph covers one T cell receptor (beta chain) sequence. Data came from immunoSEQ multiplex PCR; TCRdb stores just in-frame clones and leaves some out. This sample has tens of thousands of clones, with roughly 93% found just once. This sample stems from a study of T cell changes during pregnancy in multiple sclerosis. After removal of 3 bases from V and 6 bases from J, the junction contained 3 bases not matched to a gene. The germline CDR1 and CDR2 sequences are SGHDT and YYEEEE. The CDR3 consists of 15 residues. This chain connects TRBV5-6 to TRBJ2-1; 13 bases are a match to TRBD2. Material: CD8+ T cells from peripheral blood mononuclear cells, obtained in the third trimester of pregnancy. This clonotype originated in a female donor with multiple sclerosis, enrolled in a pregnancy study. The chain's CDR3 is CASSWGLAGLNEQFF. CDR3 DNA sequence: TGTGCCAGCAGCTGGGGACTAGCGGGGCTCAATGAGCAGTTCTTC.